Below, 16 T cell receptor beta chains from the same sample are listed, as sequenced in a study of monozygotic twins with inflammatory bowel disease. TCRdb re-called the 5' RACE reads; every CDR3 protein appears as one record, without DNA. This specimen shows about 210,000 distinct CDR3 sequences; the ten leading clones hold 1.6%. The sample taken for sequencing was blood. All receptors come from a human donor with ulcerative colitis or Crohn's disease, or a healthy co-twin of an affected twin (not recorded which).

The CDR3 reads CASSPGQTQETQYF. The V and J genes are TRBV7-7 and TRBJ2-5; TCRdb indicates TRBD1, and absent DNA this call remains unverified. The CDR3 length is 14 residues. The germline CDR1 and CDR2 sequences are SSHAT and FNYEAQ (reference sequence).

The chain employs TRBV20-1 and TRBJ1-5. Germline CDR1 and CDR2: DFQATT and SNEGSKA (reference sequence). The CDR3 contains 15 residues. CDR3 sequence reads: CSARVGGYSNQPQHF.

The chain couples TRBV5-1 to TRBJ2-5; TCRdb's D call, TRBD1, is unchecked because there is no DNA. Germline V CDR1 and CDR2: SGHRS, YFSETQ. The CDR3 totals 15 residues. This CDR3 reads CASSFLPGGDETQYF.

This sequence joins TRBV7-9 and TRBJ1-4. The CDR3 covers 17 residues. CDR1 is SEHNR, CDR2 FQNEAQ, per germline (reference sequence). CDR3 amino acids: CASSPAPGRATNEKLFF.

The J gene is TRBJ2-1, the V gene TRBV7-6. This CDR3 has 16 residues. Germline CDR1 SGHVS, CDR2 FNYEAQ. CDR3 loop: CASSQLVGSSYNEQFF.

This CDR3 is CASSPITGARGSHEQYF. This sequence joins TRBV3-1 and TRBJ2-7; there is no DNA to check the TCRdb D call of TRBD1. Germline V lookup: CDR1 LGHDT, CDR2 YNNKEL (reference sequence). The length of the CDR3 is 17 residues.

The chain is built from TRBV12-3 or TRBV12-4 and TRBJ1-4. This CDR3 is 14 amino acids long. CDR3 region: CASRFISGDEKLFF.

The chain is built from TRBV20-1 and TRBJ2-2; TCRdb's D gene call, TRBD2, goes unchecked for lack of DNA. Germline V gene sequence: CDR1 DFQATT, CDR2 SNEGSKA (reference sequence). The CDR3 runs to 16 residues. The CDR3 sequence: CSARGGGGSNTGELFF.

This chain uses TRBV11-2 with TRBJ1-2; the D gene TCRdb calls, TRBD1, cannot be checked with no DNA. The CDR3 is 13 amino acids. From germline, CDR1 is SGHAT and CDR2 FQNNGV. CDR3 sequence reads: CASTRDRKNGYTF. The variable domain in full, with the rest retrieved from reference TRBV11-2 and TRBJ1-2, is EAGVAQSPRYKIIEKRQSVAFWCNPISGHATLYWYQQILGQGPKLLIQFQNNGVVDDSQLPKDRFSAERLKGVDSTLKIQPAKLEDSAVYLCASTRDRKNGYTFGSGTRLTVV.

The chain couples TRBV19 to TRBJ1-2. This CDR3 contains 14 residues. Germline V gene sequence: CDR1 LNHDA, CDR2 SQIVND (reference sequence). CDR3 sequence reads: CASSIGRLNYGYTF.

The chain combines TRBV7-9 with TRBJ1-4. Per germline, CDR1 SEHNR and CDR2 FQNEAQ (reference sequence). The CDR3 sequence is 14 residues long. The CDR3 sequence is CASSPPRSNEKLFF.

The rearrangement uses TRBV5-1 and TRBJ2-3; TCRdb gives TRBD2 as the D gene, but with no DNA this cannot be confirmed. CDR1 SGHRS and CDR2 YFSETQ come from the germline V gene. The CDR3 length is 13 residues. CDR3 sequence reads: CASRKLEEDTQYF.

The CDR3 sequence: CAISRGTRGVIQETQYF. This chain uses TRBV10-3 with TRBJ2-5; TCRdb designates TRBD1, a call that cannot be tested without DNA. The CDR3 totals 17 residues. Germline lookup yields CDR1 ENHRY and CDR2 SYGVKD.

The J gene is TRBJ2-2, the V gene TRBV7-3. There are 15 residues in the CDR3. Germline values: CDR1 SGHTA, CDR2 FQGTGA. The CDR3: CASRKLSTPTGELFF.

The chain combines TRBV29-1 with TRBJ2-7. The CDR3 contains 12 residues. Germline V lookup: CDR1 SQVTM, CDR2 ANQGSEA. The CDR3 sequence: CSVGRYDGEQYF.

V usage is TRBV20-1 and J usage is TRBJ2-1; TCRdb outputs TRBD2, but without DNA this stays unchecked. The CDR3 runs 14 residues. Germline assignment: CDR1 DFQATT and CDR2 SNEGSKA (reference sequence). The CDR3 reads CSARVPGLPREQFF.